This T cell receptor (beta chain) was obtained from a study of shared clonotypes between healthy human individuals. Profiled with immunoSEQ multiplex PCR; TCRdb holds only in-frame clones, not every one. The table includes 2.3 million or so clones, approximately 93% detected once. Whole-study findings and limits: With a handful of donors compared, around 5% of naive CD4 clonotypes were shared.

There are 9 residues in the CDR3. Germline assignment: CDR1 SQVTM and CDR2 ANQGSEA. Trimming took 6 bases from V and 4 from J, leaving 2 bases between them. Note on this clone: Antigen: not known.

V and J are TRBV29-1 and TRBJ2-3, with D unclear. The receptor comes from a man younger than 30 in good health. Some clones in this sample may be carry-over from other donors' samples. Sequenced sample: naive CD4+ T cells from PBMCs. Subset: CD45RA+ positively selected. The CDR3: CSVSDTQYF. DNA for the CDR3: TGCAGCGTCTCAGATACGCAGTATTTT.